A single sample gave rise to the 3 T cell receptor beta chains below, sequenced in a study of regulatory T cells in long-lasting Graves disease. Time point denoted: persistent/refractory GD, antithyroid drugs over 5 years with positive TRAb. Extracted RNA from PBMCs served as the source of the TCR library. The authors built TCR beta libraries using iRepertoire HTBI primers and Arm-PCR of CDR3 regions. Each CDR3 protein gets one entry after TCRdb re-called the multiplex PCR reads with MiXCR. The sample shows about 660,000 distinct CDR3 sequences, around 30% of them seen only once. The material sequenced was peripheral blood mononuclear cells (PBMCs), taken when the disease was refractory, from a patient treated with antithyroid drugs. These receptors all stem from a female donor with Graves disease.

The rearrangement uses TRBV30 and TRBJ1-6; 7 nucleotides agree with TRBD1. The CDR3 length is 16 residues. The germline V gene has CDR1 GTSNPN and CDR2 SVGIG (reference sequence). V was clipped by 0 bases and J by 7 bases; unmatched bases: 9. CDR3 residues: CAWSVAGGQKNSPLHF. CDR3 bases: TGTGCCTGGAGTGTGGCAGGGGGACAGAAGAATTCACCCCTCCACTTT. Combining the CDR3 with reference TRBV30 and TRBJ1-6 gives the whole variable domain SQTIHQWPATLVQPVGSPLSLECTVEGTSNPNLYWYRQAAGRGLQLLFYSVGIGQISSEVPQNLSASRPQDRQFILSSKKLLLSDSGFYLCAWSVAGGQKNSPLHFGNGTRLTVT.

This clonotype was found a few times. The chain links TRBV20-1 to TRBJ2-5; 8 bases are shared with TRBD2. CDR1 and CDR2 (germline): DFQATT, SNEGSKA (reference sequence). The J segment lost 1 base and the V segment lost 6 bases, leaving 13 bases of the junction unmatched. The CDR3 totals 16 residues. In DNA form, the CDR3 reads TGCAGTGCCAGACCTCTGACTAGCGCGGGCCAAGAGACCCAGTACTTC. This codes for CSARPLTSAGQETQYF.

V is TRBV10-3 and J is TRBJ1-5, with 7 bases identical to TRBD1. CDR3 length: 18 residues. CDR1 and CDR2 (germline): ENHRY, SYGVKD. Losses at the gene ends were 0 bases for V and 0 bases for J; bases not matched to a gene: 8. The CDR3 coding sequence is TGTGCCATCAGTGAGTCGACCCGGACAGGAGTTAGCAATCAGCCCCAGCATTTT. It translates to CAISESTRTGVSNQPQHF.